This paragraph reports one TCR beta chain. Its specificity is unknown. Method: immunoSEQ multiplex PCR; TCRdb's copy keeps in-frame clones and lacks some. The data show approximately 81,000 clones, around 89% seen once. The sample is drawn from a study of OX40 agonist ivuxolimab in advanced cancers. Broader study findings: Clones of CD4+ and CD8+ blood T cells grew by week 6 at doses of 0.1 to 3.0 mg/kg.

Material: CD4+ or CD8+ T cells sorted from blood, obtained in a trial of the OX40 agonist ivuxolimab. The receptor's source is an adult with an advanced solid tumor such as melanoma, head and neck, liver or kidney cancer.

The CDR3 region is CASSDSIRDRRQAETQYF. DNA for the CDR3: TGTGCCAGCAGTGACTCGATCCGGGACAGGAGACAGGCAGAGACCCAGTACTTC. The chain combines TRBV6-4 with TRBJ2-5, with TRBD1 identical over 8 bases. Germline CDR1 reads MRHNA; CDR2 reads SNTAGT. V trimming: 0 bases; J trimming: 4 bases; junction bases outside the gene matches: 13. This CDR3 spans 18 amino acids.